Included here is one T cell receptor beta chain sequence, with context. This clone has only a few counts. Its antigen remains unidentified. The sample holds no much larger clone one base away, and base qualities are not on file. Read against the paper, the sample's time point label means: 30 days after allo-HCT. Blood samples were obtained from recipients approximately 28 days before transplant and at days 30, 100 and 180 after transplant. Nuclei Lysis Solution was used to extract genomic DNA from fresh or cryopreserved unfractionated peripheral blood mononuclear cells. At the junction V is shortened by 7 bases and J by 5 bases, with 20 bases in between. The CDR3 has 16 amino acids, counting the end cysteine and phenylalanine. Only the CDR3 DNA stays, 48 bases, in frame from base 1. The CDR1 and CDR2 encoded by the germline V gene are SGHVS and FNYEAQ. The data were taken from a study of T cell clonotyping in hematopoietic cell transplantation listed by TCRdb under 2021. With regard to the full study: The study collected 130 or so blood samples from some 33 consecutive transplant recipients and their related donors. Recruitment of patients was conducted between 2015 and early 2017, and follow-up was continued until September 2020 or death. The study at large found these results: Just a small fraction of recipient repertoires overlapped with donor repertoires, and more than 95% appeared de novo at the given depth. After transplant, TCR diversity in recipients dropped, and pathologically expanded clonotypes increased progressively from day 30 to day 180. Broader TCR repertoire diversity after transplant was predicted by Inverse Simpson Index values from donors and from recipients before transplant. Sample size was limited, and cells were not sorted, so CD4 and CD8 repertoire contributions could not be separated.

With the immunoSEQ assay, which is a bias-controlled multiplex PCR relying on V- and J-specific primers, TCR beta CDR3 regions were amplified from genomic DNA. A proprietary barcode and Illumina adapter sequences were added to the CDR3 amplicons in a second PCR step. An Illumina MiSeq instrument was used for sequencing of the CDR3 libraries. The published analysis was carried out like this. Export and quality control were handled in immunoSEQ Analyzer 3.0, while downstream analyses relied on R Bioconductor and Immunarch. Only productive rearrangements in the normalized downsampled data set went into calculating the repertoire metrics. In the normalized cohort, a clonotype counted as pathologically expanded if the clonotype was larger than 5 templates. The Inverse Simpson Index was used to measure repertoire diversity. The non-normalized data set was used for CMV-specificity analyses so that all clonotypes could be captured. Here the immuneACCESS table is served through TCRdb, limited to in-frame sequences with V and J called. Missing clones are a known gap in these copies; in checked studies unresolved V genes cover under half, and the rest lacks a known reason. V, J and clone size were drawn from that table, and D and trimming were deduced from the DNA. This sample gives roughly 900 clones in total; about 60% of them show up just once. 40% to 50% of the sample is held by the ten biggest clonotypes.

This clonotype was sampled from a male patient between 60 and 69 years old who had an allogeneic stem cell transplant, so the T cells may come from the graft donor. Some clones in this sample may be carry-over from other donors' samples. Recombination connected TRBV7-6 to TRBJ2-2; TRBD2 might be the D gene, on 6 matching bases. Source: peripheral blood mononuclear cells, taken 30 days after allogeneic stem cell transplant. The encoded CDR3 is CASTPPGLGETGELFF. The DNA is TGTGCCAGCACCCCCCCGGGACTGGGGGAAACCGGGGAGCTGTTTTTT.